The 5 T cell receptor beta chains given below trace back to one sample, sequenced in a study of shared clonotypes between healthy human individuals. The table came from immunoSEQ multiplex PCR; TCRdb's copy has only in-frame clones and leaves some out. This table has about 710,000 clones, 72% appearing once. The sequencing input was memory CD4+ T cells sorted from blood. Subset indicated: CD45RA-negative fraction. These receptors came from a woman aged 25 to 39 in good health.

The chain employs TRBV28 and TRBJ2-3; D perhaps matches TRBD2 (6 bases). This CDR3 spans 15 amino acids. V lost 5 bases and J 0 bases, leaving 12 bases between the germline ends. CDR1 and CDR2 (germline): MDHEN, SYDVKM. CDR3 loop: CASSGSGLSTDTQYF. CDR3 DNA: TGTGCCAGCAGTGGAAGCGGGCTCAGCACAGATACGCAGTATTTT.

The table lists this clone with a few counts. The identical CDR3 is also encoded by other nucleotide sequences in the sample. The V call is TRBV7-9, the J call TRBJ1-1; D is unclear. CDR1 is SEHNR, CDR2 FQNEAQ, per germline (reference sequence). Deletions cut 5 bases from V and 0 bases from J, with 7 bases between. The CDR3 loop spans 13 amino acids. CDR3 nucleotides: TGTGCCAGCAGCCTGGTTATGAACACTGAAGCTTTCTTT. Translating gives CASSLVMNTEAFF. The full variable domain, rest sourced from reference TRBV7-9 and TRBJ1-1, is DTGVSQNPRHKITKRGQNVTFRCDPISEHNRLYWYRQTLGQGPEFLTYFQNEAQLEKSRLLSDRFSAERPKGSFSTLEIQRTEQGDSAMYLCASSLVMNTEAFFGQGTRLTVV.

This clone showed up just once. This chain uses TRBV7-2 with TRBJ2-3, with D possibly being TRBD2 (6 bases). The CDR3 contains 16 residues. Per germline, CDR1 SGHTA and CDR2 FQGNSA. The ends were cut back, 5 bases at V and 8 bases at J, with 23 bases in the middle. This CDR3 reads CASSPPRGEQGGTQYF. The CDR3 DNA sequence: TGTGCCAGCAGCCCACCCCGTGGGGAGCAGGGAGGTACGCAGTATTTT.

This clone was observed a few times. The CDR3 sequence is CASSQRVHLGTQYF. Here the CDR3 DNA reads TGCGCCAGCAGCCAACGGGTCCACCTCGGGACCCAGTACTTC. This rearrangement joins TRBV4-1 to TRBJ2-5; D unclear. The CDR3 sequence is 14 residues long. The V end lost 2 bases, the J end lost 7 bases, and 14 bases lay between the germline ends. CDR1 and CDR2 from the germline V gene are MGHRA and YSYEKL.

This clone was counted between two and nine times. The V call is TRBV7-9, the J call TRBJ1-1; a weak D match, TRBD1 (5 bases). CDR3 length: 14 amino acids. Trimming took 5 bases from V and 1 from J, leaving 11 bases between them. Germline loops: CDR1 SEHNR, CDR2 FQNEAQ (reference sequence). DNA of the CDR3: TGTGCCAGCAGCCTTCTCGACAGGAACACTGAAGCTTTCTTT. This sequence encodes CASSLLDRNTEAFF.